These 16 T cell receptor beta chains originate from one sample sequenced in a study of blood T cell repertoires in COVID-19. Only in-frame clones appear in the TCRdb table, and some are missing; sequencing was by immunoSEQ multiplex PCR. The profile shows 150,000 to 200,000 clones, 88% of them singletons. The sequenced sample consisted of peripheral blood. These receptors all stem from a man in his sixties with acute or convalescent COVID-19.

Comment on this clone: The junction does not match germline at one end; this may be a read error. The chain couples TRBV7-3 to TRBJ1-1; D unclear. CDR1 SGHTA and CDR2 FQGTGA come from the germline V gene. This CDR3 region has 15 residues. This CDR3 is CASTLEGLGNTEAFF. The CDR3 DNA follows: TGTGCCAGCACCTTAGAAGGACTTGGGAACACTGAAGCTTTCTTT.

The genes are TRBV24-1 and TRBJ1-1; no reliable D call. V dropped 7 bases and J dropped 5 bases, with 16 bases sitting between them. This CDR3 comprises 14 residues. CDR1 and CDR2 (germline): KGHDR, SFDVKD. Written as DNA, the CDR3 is TGTGCCACCAGGGGCTCCCACGTTGAGACTGAAGCTTTCTTT. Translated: CATRGSHVETEAFF.

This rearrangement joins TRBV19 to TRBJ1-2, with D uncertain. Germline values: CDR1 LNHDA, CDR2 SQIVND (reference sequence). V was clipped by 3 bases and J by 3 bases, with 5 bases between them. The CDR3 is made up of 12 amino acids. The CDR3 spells CASSIEDYGYTF. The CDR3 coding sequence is TGTGCCAGTAGTATCGAGGACTATGGCTACACCTTC. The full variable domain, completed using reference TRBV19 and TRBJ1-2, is DGGITQSPKYLFRKEGQNVTLSCEQNLNHDAMYWYRQDPGQGLRLIYYSQIVNDFQKGDIAEGYSVSREKKESFPLTVTSAQKNPTAFYLCASSIEDYGYTFGSGTRLTVV.

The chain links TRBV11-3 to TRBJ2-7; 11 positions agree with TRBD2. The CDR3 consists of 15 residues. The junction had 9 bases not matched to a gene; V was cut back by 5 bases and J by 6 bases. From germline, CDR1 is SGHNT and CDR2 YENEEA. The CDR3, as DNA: TGTGCCAGCAGCCCCAGACTAGCGGGGCCTGGCGAGCAGTACTTC. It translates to CASSPRLAGPGEQYF.

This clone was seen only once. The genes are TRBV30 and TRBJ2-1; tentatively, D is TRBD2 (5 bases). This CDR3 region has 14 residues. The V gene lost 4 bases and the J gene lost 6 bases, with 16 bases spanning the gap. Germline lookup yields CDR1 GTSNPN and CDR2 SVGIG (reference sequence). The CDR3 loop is CAWISDFWANEQFF. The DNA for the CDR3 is TGTGCCTGGATTTCGGACTTTTGGGCCAATGAGCAGTTCTTC.

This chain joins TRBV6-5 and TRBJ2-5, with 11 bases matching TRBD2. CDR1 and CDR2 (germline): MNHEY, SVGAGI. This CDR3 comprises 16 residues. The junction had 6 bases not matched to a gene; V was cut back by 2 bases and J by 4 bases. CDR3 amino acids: CASSYRVAGGRETQYF. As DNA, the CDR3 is TGTGCCAGCAGTTACAGGGTAGCGGGGGGGCGAGAGACCCAGTACTTC.

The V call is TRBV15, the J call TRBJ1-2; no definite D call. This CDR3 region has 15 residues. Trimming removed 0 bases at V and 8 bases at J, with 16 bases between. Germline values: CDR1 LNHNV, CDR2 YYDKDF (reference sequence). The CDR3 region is CATSRDRGFQRGYTF. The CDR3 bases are TGTGCCACCAGCAGAGATCGAGGGTTTCAAAGGGGCTACACCTTC.

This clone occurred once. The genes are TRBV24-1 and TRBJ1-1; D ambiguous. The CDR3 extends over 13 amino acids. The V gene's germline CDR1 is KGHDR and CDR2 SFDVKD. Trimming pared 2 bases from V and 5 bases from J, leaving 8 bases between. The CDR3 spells CATSDSDWTEAFF. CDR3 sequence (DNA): TGTGCCACCAGTGATTCGGACTGGACTGAAGCTTTCTTT.

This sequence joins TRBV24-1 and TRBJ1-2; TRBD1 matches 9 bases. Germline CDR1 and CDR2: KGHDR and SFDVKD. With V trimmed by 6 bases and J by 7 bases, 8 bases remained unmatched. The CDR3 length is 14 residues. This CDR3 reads CATSTGGPSGGYTF. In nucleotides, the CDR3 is TGTGCCACCAGTACAGGGGGCCCCTCGGGTGGCTACACCTTC.

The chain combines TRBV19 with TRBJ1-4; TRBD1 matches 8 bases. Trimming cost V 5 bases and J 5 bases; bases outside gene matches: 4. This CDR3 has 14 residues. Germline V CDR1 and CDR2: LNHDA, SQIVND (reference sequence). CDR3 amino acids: CASSQTGVNEKLFF. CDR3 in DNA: TGTGCCAGTAGTCAGACAGGGGTAAATGAAAAACTGTTTTTT. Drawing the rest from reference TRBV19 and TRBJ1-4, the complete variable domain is DGGITQSPKYLFRKEGQNVTLSCEQNLNHDAMYWYRQDPGQGLRLIYYSQIVNDFQKGDIAEGYSVSREKKESFPLTVTSAQKNPTAFYLCASSQTGVNEKLFFGSGTQLSVL.

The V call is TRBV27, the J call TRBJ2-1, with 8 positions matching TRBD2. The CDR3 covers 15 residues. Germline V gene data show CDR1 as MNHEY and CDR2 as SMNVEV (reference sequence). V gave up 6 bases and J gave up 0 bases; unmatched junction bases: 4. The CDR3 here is CASRSGGSSYNEQFF. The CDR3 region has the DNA TGTGCCAGCAGGAGCGGGGGCAGCTCCTACAATGAGCAGTTCTTC.

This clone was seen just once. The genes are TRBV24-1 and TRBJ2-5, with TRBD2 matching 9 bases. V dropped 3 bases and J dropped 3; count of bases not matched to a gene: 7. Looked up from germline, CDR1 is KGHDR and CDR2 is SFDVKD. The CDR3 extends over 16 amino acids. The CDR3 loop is CATSDPVTSGKETQYF. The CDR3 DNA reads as TGTGCCACCAGTGATCCTGTGACTAGCGGAAAAGAGACCCAGTACTTC.

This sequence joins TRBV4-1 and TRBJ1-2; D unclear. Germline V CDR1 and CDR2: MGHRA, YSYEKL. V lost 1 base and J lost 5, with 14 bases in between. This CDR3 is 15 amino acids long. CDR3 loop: CASSQAVEFPYGYTF. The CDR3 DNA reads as TGCGCCAGCAGCCAAGCGGTCGAGTTTCCGTATGGCTACACCTTC.

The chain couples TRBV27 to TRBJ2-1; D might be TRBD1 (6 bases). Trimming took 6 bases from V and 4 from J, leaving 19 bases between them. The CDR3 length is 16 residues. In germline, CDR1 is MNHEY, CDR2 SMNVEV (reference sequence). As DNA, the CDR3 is TGTGCCAGCAGATATCCACAGGGATCCTCATACAATGAGCAGTTCTTC. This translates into CASRYPQGSSYNEQFF.

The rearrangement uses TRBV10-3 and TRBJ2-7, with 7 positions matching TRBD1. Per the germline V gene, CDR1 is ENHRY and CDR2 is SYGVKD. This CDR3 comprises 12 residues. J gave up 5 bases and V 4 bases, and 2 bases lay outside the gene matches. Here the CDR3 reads CAISADRDEQYF. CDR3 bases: TGTGCCATCAGTGCAGACAGGGACGAGCAGTACTTC.

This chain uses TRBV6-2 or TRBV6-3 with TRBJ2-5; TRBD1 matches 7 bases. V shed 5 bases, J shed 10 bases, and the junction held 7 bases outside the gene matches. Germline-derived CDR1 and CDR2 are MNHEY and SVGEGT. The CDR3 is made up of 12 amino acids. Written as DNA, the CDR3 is TGTGCCAGCAGTCGAAGCCGGGACAGCCAGTACTTC. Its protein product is CASSRSRDSQYF.